Shown below are 28 T cell receptor beta chains from a single sample sequenced in a study of blood T cell repertoires in COVID-19. Sequenced by immunoSEQ multiplex PCR; TCRdb stores in-frame clones only, minus some. Of about 140,000 clones listed, over 80% are singletons. The material sequenced was peripheral blood. The receptors come from a woman over 75 with acute or convalescent COVID-19.

This chain connects TRBV7-8 to TRBJ1-2; 7 bases align to TRBD1. Trimming cost V 3 bases and J 5 bases; bases outside gene matches: 6. CDR3 length: 14 residues. Germline CDR1 reads SGHVS; CDR2 reads FQNEAQ. CDR3 amino acids: CASSFDRVQYGYTF. The CDR3 region has the DNA TGTGCCAGCAGCTTTGACAGGGTTCAATATGGCTACACCTTC.

The rearrangement links TRBV9 to TRBJ2-2; D not certain. Trimming cost V 0 bases and J 7 bases, with 13 bases left between them. The CDR3 loop spans 15 amino acids. CDR1 is SGDLS, CDR2 YYNGEE, per germline. CDR3 in DNA: TGTGCCAGCAGCGTAGGGCAGGCATGGAACGGGGAGCTGTTTTTT. Protein product: CASSVGQAWNGELFF.

The chain links TRBV25-1 to TRBJ2-2; D is undetermined. This CDR3 has 13 amino acids. V lost 7 bases, J lost 0 bases, and 6 bases lay in between. Germline CDR1 is MGHDK and CDR2 is SYGVNS. CDR3 DNA sequence: TGTGCCAGCATTTCCACGAACACCGGGGAGCTGTTTTTT. It yields the protein CASISTNTGELFF.

This rearrangement joins TRBV5-1 to TRBJ2-5; TRBD1 might be the D (5 bases). The V end lost 3 bases, the J end lost 1 base, and 7 bases lay between the germline ends. The CDR3 length is 13 residues. Germline-derived CDR1 and CDR2 are SGHRS and YFSETQ. The CDR3, as DNA: TGCGCCAGCAGCTCGGACATCCAAGAGACCCAGTACTTC. Its translation is CASSSDIQETQYF.

The chain is built from TRBV18 and TRBJ1-5; D may be TRBD1 (6 bases). The CDR3 length is 16 residues. CDR1 is KGHSH, CDR2 LQKENI, per germline. The V end was cut by 6 bases, the J end by 0 bases, with 15 bases between. CDR3 in amino acids: CASSPDRTRSNQPQHF. The CDR3 region has the DNA TGTGCCAGCTCGCCCGACAGGACACGTAGCAATCAGCCCCAGCATTTT.

This chain uses TRBV2 with TRBJ1-2, with TRBD1 identical over 8 bases. Germline CDR1 reads SNHLY; CDR2 reads FYNNEI. The ends lost 6 bases at V and 6 bases at J; junction bases unmatched: 3. The CDR3 is made up of 12 amino acids. CDR3 loop: CASSYRGDGYTF. The CDR3 DNA reads TGTGCCAGCAGCTACAGGGGGGATGGCTACACCTTC.

The J gene is TRBJ1-1, the V gene TRBV25-1; possible D gene TRBD1, 6 bases. In germline, CDR1 is MGHDK, CDR2 SYGVNS. The length of the CDR3 is 13 residues. Trimming removed 5 bases from V and 4 bases from J, with 11 bases in between. The CDR3 sequence is CASSLTGSTEAFF. The CDR3 DNA follows: TGTGCCAGCAGTTTAACAGGGAGCACTGAAGCTTTCTTT.

CDR3 DNA: TGTGCCAGCAGCTTCGGGACAGGGCGCAGGGATACGCAGTATTTT. As protein: CASSFGTGRRDTQYF. V is TRBV7-2 and J is TRBJ2-3, with TRBD1 matching over 9 bases. CDR1 SGHTA and CDR2 FQGNSA come from the germline V gene. CDR3 size: 15 residues. Unmatched junction bases numbered 7, after V lost 3 bases and J lost 6 bases.

This clone turned up a few times. The chain recombines TRBV5-6 with TRBJ1-1; 7 nucleotides align to TRBD1. Germline V gene data show CDR1 as SGHDT and CDR2 as YYEEEE. Trimming took 5 bases from V and 1 from J; bases not matched to a gene: 2. The CDR3 covers 13 residues. The CDR3 is CASRYRGNTEAFF. The DNA of the CDR3 is TGTGCCAGCAGATACAGGGGGAACACTGAAGCTTTCTTT.

This chain connects TRBV19 to TRBJ1-1; 7 nucleotides match TRBD1. This CDR3 region has 12 residues. Germline V CDR1 and CDR2: LNHDA, SQIVND (reference sequence). The junction had 4 bases not matched to a gene; V was cut back by 5 bases and J by 7 bases. The CDR3 DNA is TGTGCCAGTAGTTCACGACAGGGTGAAGCTTTCTTT. Protein sequence: CASSSRQGEAFF.

This chain links TRBV5-1 with TRBJ2-5; the D gene is possibly TRBD2 (7 bases). V was trimmed by 0 bases and J by 2 bases, leaving 14 bases between them. Germline V gene lookup returns CDR1 SGHRS and CDR2 YFSETQ. The CDR3 consists of 16 residues. The DNA for the CDR3 is TGCGCCAGCAGCTTGGGAGGGGGAGGGACACAAGAGACCCAGTACTTC. It encodes CASSLGGGGTQETQYF.

The chain recombines TRBV7-2 with TRBJ1-2, with 7 bases aligning to TRBD1. V lost 5 bases, J lost 6 bases, and 12 bases stayed unmatched. CDR1 is SGHTA and CDR2 is FQGNSA in the germline V gene. This CDR3 contains 15 residues. The CDR3 nucleotides are TGTGCCAGCAGCGTTGGGACAGCGCCGATCGATGGCTACACCTTC. Its translation is CASSVGTAPIDGYTF.

V gene TRBV5-1 combines with J gene TRBJ2-5, with D unresolved. Germline V gives CDR1 SGHRS, CDR2 YFSETQ. Between the trimmed V and J ends, which lost 0 bases and 6 bases, there was a span of 12 bases. CDR3 size: 14 residues. The CDR3 loop is CASSLAGSVKTQYF. DNA of the CDR3: TGCGCCAGCAGCTTGGCCGGAAGCGTGAAGACCCAGTACTTC.

J is TRBJ1-2 and V is TRBV3-1 (or the pseudogene TRBV3-2); 7 bases line up with TRBD1. J was trimmed by 7 bases and V by 3 bases; bases with no gene match: 8. The CDR3 spans 14 residues. The germline V gene has CDR1 LGHDT and CDR2 YNNKEL (reference sequence). Here the CDR3 DNA reads TGTGCCAGCAGCCAGAACGACAGGGCGGGTGGCTACACCTTC. Its protein is CASSQNDRAGGYTF.

The chain recombines TRBV5-1 with TRBJ1-4, with 9 bases that match TRBD1. In germline, CDR1 is SGHRS, CDR2 YFSETQ. The CDR3 has 14 residues. Trimming at V came to 4 bases and at J to 6 bases, leaving 4 bases not matched to a gene. DNA of the CDR3: TGCGCCAGCAGCAATGGACAGGGGCATGAAAAACTGTTTTTT. This encodes CASSNGQGHEKLFF.

This chain links TRBV3-1 (or the pseudogene TRBV3-2) with TRBJ2-1, with 8 bases fitting TRBD2. This CDR3 region has 14 residues. The germline gives CDR1 LGHDT, CDR2 YNNKEL (reference sequence). The junction had 8 bases not matched to a gene; V was cut back by 4 bases and J by 9 bases. This CDR3 is CASSLRGGAVEQFF. The CDR3 DNA follows: TGTGCCAGCAGCCTCCGGGGGGGTGCGGTTGAGCAGTTCTTC.

V is TRBV6-5 and J is TRBJ1-2, with 8 bases lining up with TRBD1. Germline assignment: CDR1 MNHEY and CDR2 SVGAGI. The CDR3 covers 15 residues. Losses at the gene ends were 4 bases for V and 8 bases for J; bases not matched to a gene: 12. In DNA, the CDR3 is TGTGCCAGCAGTTCCGGGACAGGTATAGTGATCGGCTACACCTTC. Translating it yields CASSSGTGIVIGYTF.

V gene TRBV2 combines with J gene TRBJ2-7, with D possibly matching TRBD1 (5 bases). The CDR3 covers 13 residues. Germline V lookup: CDR1 SNHLY, CDR2 FYNNEI. Trimming took off 2 bases at V and 3 bases at J, with 8 bases between the two ends. CDR3: CASSEQGIYEQYF. The CDR3 DNA sequence: TGTGCCAGCAGTGAACAGGGCATCTACGAGCAGTACTTC.

The chain has TRBV18 and TRBJ2-5, with 8 positions matching TRBD2. CDR1 and CDR2 (germline): KGHSH, LQKENI. CDR3 length: 15 residues. V shed 3 bases and J 3 bases; nucleotides not matched to a gene: 6. The CDR3 coding sequence is TGTGCCAGCTCACCTCCACGGGGGGGCGAAGAGACCCAGTACTTC. It encodes CASSPPRGGEETQYF.

The rearrangement joins TRBV9 to TRBJ1-1; a weak D match, TRBD1 (6 bases). The CDR3 has 14 residues. Per germline, CDR1 SGDLS and CDR2 YYNGEE. V lost 0 bases and J lost 3, with 9 bases in between. CDR3 protein: CASSVVGADTEAFF. The DNA of the CDR3 is TGTGCCAGCAGCGTAGTGGGGGCCGACACTGAAGCTTTCTTT. Full variable domain (outside the CDR3, taken from reference TRBV9 and TRBJ1-1): DSGVTQTPKHLITATGQRVTLRCSPRSGDLSVYWYQQSLDQGLQFLIQYYNGEERAKGNILERFSAQQFPDLHSELNLSSLELGDSALYFCASSVVGADTEAFFGQGTRLTVV.

The chain uses TRBV10-3 and TRBJ1-6; D possibly corresponds to TRBD1 (5 bases). Between the trimmed V and J ends, which lost 3 bases and 4 bases, there was a span of 16 bases. Germline assignment: CDR1 ENHRY and CDR2 SYGVKD. The CDR3 is 17 amino acids. The DNA of the CDR3 is TGTGCCATCAGTGATCAGGGCAGGGCGGTTTATAATTCACCCCTCCACTTT. Residues: CAISDQGRAVYNSPLHF.

The V and J genes are TRBV18 and TRBJ1-4, with D unclear. Between the trimmed V and J ends, which lost 6 bases and 5 bases, there was a span of 16 bases. Germline CDR1 and CDR2: KGHSH and LQKENI. The length of the CDR3 is 15 residues. The CDR3, as DNA: TGTGCCAGCTCCCCCCTGGGAGGCGAGAATGAAAAACTGTTTTTT. The encoded protein is CASSPLGGENEKLFF.

J is TRBJ2-6 and V is TRBV5-1; 8 bases are a match to TRBD1. This CDR3 comprises 18 residues. Germline V lookup: CDR1 SGHRS, CDR2 YFSETQ. The J segment lost 0 bases and the V segment lost 0 bases, leaving 5 bases of the junction unmatched. As DNA, the CDR3 is TGCGCCAGCAGCTTGGGGGACAGGCCAAGCTCTGGGGCCAACGTCCTGACTTTC. This codes for CASSLGDRPSSGANVLTF.

The chain couples TRBV5-4 to TRBJ1-3, with D possibly TRBD1 on 6 matching bases. This CDR3 spans 14 amino acids. Germline V gives CDR1 SGHNT, CDR2 YYREEE (reference sequence). V lost 3 bases and J lost 2, with 9 bases in between. CDR3 DNA sequence: TGTGCCAGCAGCTCAGGACAGCCTGGAAACACCATATATTTT. Residues: CASSSGQPGNTIYF.

The chain couples TRBV5-6 to TRBJ1-1; D gene uncertain. V was cut by 0 bases and J by 1 base, with 7 bases left in between. This CDR3 contains 14 residues. CDR1 and CDR2 from the germline V gene are SGHDT and YYEEEE. The DNA for the CDR3 is TGTGCCAGCAGCTTGGTGGCACCGAACACTGAAGCTTTCTTT. Translating gives CASSLVAPNTEAFF.

The V gene is TRBV6-5, the J gene TRBJ1-2; 8 bases fit TRBD1. Germline V lookup: CDR1 MNHEY, CDR2 SVGAGI. J was trimmed by 8 bases and V by 8 bases; bases with no gene match: 13. The CDR3 length is 14 residues. The CDR3 is CASFSTGGMGGYTF. DNA of the CDR3: TGTGCCAGCTTTTCCACAGGGGGAATGGGGGGCTACACCTTC.

The chain is built from TRBV15 and TRBJ1-5; 9 bases are a match to TRBD1. The CDR3 loop spans 15 amino acids. The germline gives CDR1 LNHNV, CDR2 YYDKDF (reference sequence). Losses at the gene ends were 5 bases for V and 6 bases for J; bases not matched to a gene: 8. This CDR3 reads CATSDPGTGTQPQHF. The CDR3, as DNA: TGTGCCACCAGCGATCCCGGGACAGGGACTCAGCCCCAGCATTTT.

The chain uses TRBV5-8 and TRBJ2-7; weak D call: TRBD1 (5 bases). V dropped 0 bases and J dropped 1 base, with 14 bases sitting between them. The CDR3 has 16 residues. The V gene's germline CDR1 is SGHTS and CDR2 YDEGEE. This CDR3 is CASSLAEAGLSYEQYF. The DNA of the CDR3 is TGTGCCAGCAGCTTGGCCGAGGCAGGGCTGTCCTACGAGCAGTACTTC.